The sequence of this T cell receptor (beta chain) was determined in a study of T-cell reconstitution after alpha-beta-depleted transplantation in children. Notes on the study in general: Most T-cell counts and diversity one year after the transplant came from T cells that were newly produced.

This CDR3 has 16 amino acids. The germline V gene encodes CDR1 SGHRS and CDR2 YFSETQ. Trimming shortened V by 0 bases and J by 3 bases, and 15 bases separated the two germline ends. Unique molecular identifiers were built into the TCRbeta library. MiXCR, run by TCRdb on the PCR reads, gives a single entry per CDR3 protein. This repertoire shows roughly 490,000 distinct CDR3 sequences, approximately 10% found once; its top ten account for 14%. This clonotype was recorded many times. The antigen remains undetermined. The receptor's source is a female patient under 10 years old who had a stem cell transplant for aplastic anemia, so the T cells may come from the graft donor. V usage is TRBV5-1 and J usage is TRBJ1-1, with D possibly TRBD1 on 5 matching bases. This material consisted of PBMCs, mostly from graft donor cells, taken 180 days after TCRalphabeta/CD19-depleted stem cell transplant. The DNA for the CDR3 is TGCGCCAGCAGCTTGGTCCCGGACACCTGGGACACTGAAGCTTTCTTT. Translated: CASSLVPDTWDTEAFF.